This T cell receptor (beta chain) derives from a study of early T cells in non-severe SARS-CoV-2 infection. Across the study: The chains were unpaired, and the sequenced material was bulk RNA from unsorted whole blood.

Note on this clonotype: Its antigen is unknown.

This CDR3 is 17 amino acids long. Deletions cut 1 base from V and 1 base from J, with 17 bases between. CDR1 SGHRS and CDR2 YFSETQ come from the germline V gene. Individual cDNA molecules carried attached unique molecular identifiers. MiXCR, applied by TCRdb to the 5' RACE reads, yields one record per CDR3 protein. The data contain 65,000 to 80,000 distinct CDR3 sequences, 10% to 12% of them singletons. Findings of the study overall: Matching with VDJdb favored anti-spike CD8 responses (missing private and CD4 specificities).

The sequenced sample was whole blood. This sequence originates from an adult who was a healthcare worker with PCR-confirmed SARS-CoV-2 infection or an uninfected control (not recorded which). The chain joins TRBV5-1 to TRBJ1-1; a possible D gene is TRBD1 (5 bases). CDR3 coding DNA: TGCGCCAGCAGCTTGACTACGCAGGGTGATGAGAACACTGAAGCTTTCTTT. Translated, it gives CASSLTTQGDENTEAFF.